This TCR beta chain originates from a study of shared clonotypes between healthy human individuals (dated by TCRdb to 2020 to 2021). Some background on the complete study: The cohort comprised two women and a few men aged 18 to 49 years. Leukapheresis yielded between about 0.94 and 10 billion PBMCs per donor. For each donor, CD4 naive and CD4 memory were each given three plates, CD8 naive was given two plates, and CD8 memory was given one plate. Libraries were prepared and TCR repertoires were sequenced by different laboratories using diverse techniques, in order to increase sequencing depth and limit assay-specific biases. The study deeply sequenced blood TCR repertoires of about 5 healthy adults to estimate repertoire size and the extent of clonotype sharing between individuals.

The donors were healthy, HIV-negative adults with no recently reported acute infections or vaccinations. Only Caucasian adults living in Nashville, Tennessee, USA were represented among the donors. CD4+ T cells were enriched by magnetic negative selection; naive cells were then positively selected on CD45RA, and the negative fraction formed the memory subset. Blood was collected by leukapheresis, and PBMCs were isolated by Ficoll-Histopaque density gradient centrifugation and then cryopreserved in liquid nitrogen vapor phase. Analytical flow cytometry was used to check the purity and quantity of every magnetically sorted T cell population. Genomic DNA was isolated from every sorted fraction and measured by UV absorbance on a Nanodrop 2000c. Study-wide findings and limitations: Pairwise subsampling led to the expectation that sequencing depth would affect the degree of clonotype sharing among donors. Sampling was restricted to blood, and TCR repertoires in tissues likely differ from the TCR repertoires found in blood. Compared with non-shared clonotypes, clonotypes shared by all four sorted-subset donors had higher generation probabilities. Naive subsets generally had larger estimated clonotype richness than memory subsets did. Rarefaction of sorted-subset datasets indicated incomplete sequencing despite the large sequencing depth. The genetic and exposure-history diversity represented was limited by the small number of donors. Across a few donors, approximately 5% of naive CD4, roughly 3.5% of naive CD8, 2% to 2.5% of memory CD4, and approximately 0.4% of memory CD8 clonotypes were shared.

For this clone: The target of this receptor is not known. The record has no base qualities; no much larger clone is one base away.

Using the deep immunoSEQ assay, TCR CDR3 regions were amplified from genomic DNA by multiplex PCR. Extracted genomic DNA from each cell subset was spread evenly across all wells of several immunoSEQ 96-well plates, with each plate serving as a replicate. Each replicate PCR for sorted subsets received approximately 200 ng genomic DNA, equal to roughly 30,000 T cell genomes. Purified libraries were quantified with a Qubit 3.0 fluorometer, sized on a Bioanalyzer 2100, and re-quantified with the KAPA Library Quantification kit. Every immunoSEQ 96-well plate was sequenced on a dedicated single-read 150-cycle Illumina NextSeq 550 flow cell. As for the authors' bioinformatics: The immunoSEQ output contained only junctional sequences without quality scores, so filtering could not match that applied to full-length reads. To assign V/J genes and CDR3, sequences were annotated using PyIR, a Python wrapper for IgBLAST v1.9, with IMGT germline references. Reads were filtered out if the reads had weak V/J assignments (E-value above 1e-6), no CDR3, stop codons, out-of-frame junctions, or ambiguous translated residues. V3J clonotypes were defined by identical inferred V gene, J gene, and CDR3 amino acid sequence. Percentage overlap between repertoires was computed as shared unique clonotypes divided by the size of the smaller repertoire. Repertoire richness was assessed with RTK rarefaction, the Chao1 estimator, and Recon v2.1 estimates of unobserved clonotypes. Generation probabilities were computed with OLGA for all TCRbeta clonotypes obtained by the gDNA method from a handful of donors. In TCRdb, the immuneACCESS table is reduced to in-frame sequences with V and J assigned. These tables do not hold every clone; where another copy was compared, an unresolved V gene accounts for under half, and the others remain unexplained. V, J and clone size derive from that table, while D and trimming were established from the DNA sequence. In all, the sample holds 2 million to 2.5 million clones, and nearly 97% of those were seen once. Over 0.1% of the sample belongs to the ten largest clones.

This TCR was sampled from a man aged 18 to 30 in good health. The sequencing input was naive CD4+ T cells sorted from blood. This sample's cell subset or site label indicates: CD45RA+ positively selected.

The nucleotides read TGCGCCAGCAGCTTGGTTCCCGTCTATAACGGCGGGGAGCTGTTTTTT. This translates into CASSLVPVYNGGELFF. In this chain, TRBV5-1 is recombined with TRBJ2-2, with no confident D gene call. The germline V gene specifies SGHRS as CDR1 and YFSETQ as CDR2. Its CDR3 holds 16 amino acids, cysteine through phenylalanine. The read is trimmed to its CDR3 DNA, 48 bases read in frame from base 1. A distance of 16 bases separates the germline ends of V and J, which lose 0 bases and 7 bases respectively.